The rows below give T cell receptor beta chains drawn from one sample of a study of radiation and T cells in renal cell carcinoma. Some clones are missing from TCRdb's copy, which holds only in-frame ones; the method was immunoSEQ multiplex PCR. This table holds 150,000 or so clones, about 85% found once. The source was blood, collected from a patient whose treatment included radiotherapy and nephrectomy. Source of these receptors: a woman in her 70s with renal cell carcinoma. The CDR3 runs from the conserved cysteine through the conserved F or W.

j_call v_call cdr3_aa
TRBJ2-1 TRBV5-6 CASSFGFGGGVDEQFF
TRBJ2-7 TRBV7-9 CASSSKGGRATYEQYF
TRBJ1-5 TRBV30 CAWSRARGNQPQHF
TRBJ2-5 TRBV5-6 CASSLAGQGQETQYF
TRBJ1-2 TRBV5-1 CASSLVGREDGYTF
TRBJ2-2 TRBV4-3 CASSQGSTSLGAGELFF
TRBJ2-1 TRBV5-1 CASSLTGGPGEQFF
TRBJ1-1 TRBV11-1 CASSSGPNTEAFF
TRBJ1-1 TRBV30 CAWIPPTGTGRRPAEAFF
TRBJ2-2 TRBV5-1 CASSIYTGATGELFF
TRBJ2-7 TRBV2 CASSGSGYEQYF
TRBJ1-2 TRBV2 CASSVGPSHDYGYTF
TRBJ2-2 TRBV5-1 CASSFQTGQNTGELFF
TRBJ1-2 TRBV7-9 CASSLGIDHNYGYTF
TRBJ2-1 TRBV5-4 CASSQWGVVSYNEQFF
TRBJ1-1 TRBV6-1 CASSRTVSTEAFF
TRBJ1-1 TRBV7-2 CASIRQRNTEAFF
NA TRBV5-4 CASSLGTNSNQPQYF
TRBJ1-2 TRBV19 CASTLGPFSPSGYTF
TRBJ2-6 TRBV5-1 CASSPWDGSGANVLTF
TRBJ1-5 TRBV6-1 CASSRQGFYQPQHF
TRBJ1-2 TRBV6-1 CASSEAGIYTF
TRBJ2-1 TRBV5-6 CASSLKGSTSYNEQFF
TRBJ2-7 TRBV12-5 CASGLNRGLDEQYF
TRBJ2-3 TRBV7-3 CASSLSSGGFSTDTQYF
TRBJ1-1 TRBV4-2 CASSQEALNTEAFF
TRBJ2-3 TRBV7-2 CASTLGNPRTDTQYF
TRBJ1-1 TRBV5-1 CASSLTTNTEAFF
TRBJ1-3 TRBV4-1 CASSSWGRFSGNTIYF
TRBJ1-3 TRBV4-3 CASSPGSGGDTIYF
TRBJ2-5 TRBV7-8 CASSLASASGGAGTQYF
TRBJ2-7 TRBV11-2 CASSLASLSAYTTYEQYF
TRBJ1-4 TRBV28 CASSGTGVLVGEKLFF
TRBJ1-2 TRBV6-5 CASSYDTRGYTF
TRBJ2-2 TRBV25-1 CASSEERVRTNGELFF
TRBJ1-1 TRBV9 CASSVGAGWMNTEAFF
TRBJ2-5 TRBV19 CASSPRGRDETQYF
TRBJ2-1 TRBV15 CATSTGTGAYNEQFF
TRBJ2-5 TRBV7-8 CASSSWTAGETQYF
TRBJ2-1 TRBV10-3 CAISERRDYNEQFF
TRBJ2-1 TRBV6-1 CASSEGGPYNEQFF
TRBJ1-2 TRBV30 CAWMIQGAGYGYTF
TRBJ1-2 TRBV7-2 CASSSALGGTGYTF
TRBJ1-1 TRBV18 CASSDPGQGGTEAFF
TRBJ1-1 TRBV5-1 CASSWRGDTEAFF
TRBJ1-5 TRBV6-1 CASSEVGGKQPQHF
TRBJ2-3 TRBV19 CASSIKGGVTDTQYF
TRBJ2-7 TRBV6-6 CASSYSGHEQYF
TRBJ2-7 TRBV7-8 CASSLDRQTYEQYF
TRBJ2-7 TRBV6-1 CASNRGRSYEQYF